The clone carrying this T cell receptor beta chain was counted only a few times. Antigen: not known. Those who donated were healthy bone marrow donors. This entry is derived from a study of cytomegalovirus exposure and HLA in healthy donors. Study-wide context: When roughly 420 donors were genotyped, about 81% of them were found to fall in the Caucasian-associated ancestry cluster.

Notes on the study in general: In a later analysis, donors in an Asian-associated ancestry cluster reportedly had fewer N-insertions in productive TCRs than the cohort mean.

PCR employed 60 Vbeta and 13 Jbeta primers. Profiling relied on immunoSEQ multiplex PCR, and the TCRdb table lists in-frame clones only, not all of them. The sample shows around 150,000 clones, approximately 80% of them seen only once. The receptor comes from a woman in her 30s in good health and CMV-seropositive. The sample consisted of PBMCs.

The CDR3 DNA reads TGTGCCAGCAGCGGGCAGGGAGGAGTCGGCGTTTACACTGAAGCTTTCTTT. Translation gives CASSGQGGVGVYTEAFF. The rearrangement uses TRBV9 and TRBJ1-1; D is perhaps TRBD1 (5 bases). V lost 3 bases, J lost 3 bases, and 21 bases lay in between. Germline CDR1 SGDLS, CDR2 YYNGEE. This CDR3 has 17 amino acids.